This T cell receptor beta chain was recovered during a study of cytomegalovirus exposure and HLA in healthy donors. Some clones are missing from TCRdb's copy, which holds only in-frame ones; the method was immunoSEQ multiplex PCR. The sample lists around 160,000 clones, 88% seen once, with about 2.7% in the top ten. A note on this clone: Its antigen is not identified.

The study, taken as a whole, reports: Altogether, some 170 TCR beta chains were recorded as cytomegalovirus-associated. Rare sequences made up most TCRs, while some public TCRs were found in many donors. Published work reported that the classifier diagnosed cytomegalovirus status with high specificity and sensitivity. In the roughly 120 validation repertoires, a later analysis found that first-cohort TCR clusters tended to co-occur.

This TCR was sampled from a man aged 18-30 years in good health and CMV-seronegative. The sample was PBMCs.

CDR3 sequence (DNA): TGCGCCAGCAGTGAGTCGGGGCTAGCCAAAAACATTCAGTACTTC. Protein: CASSESGLAKNIQYF. The rearrangement links TRBV10-1 to TRBJ2-4; perhaps TRBD1 as D (5 bases). CDR3 size: 15 residues. Germline CDR1 is WNHNN and CDR2 is SYGVQD (reference sequence). Between the trimmed V and J ends, which lost 0 bases and 0 bases, there was a span of 6 bases.